Reported below is one TCR beta chain. Its target is unknown. Authors' data handling: ImmunoSEQ output held junction-only sequences without quality scores, so filtering differed. Assay: immunoSEQ multiplex PCR; the TCRdb copy retains only in-frame clones and omits some. V and J calls and clone size are given by that table; D and trimming were obtained from the DNA. The profile shows more than 2 million clones, 90% to 95% of them singletons. These data belong to a study of shared clonotypes between healthy human individuals. Study results and caveats: Between several donors, naive CD4 clonotypes were shared at a level of around 5.1%. Sampling was confined to blood; repertoires within tissues likely differ.

V was clipped by 6 bases and J by 5 bases, with 15 bases between them. The CDR3 runs to 14 residues. The germline CDR1 and CDR2 sequences are ENHRY and SYGVKD. Sequencing was performed on naive CD4+ T cells sorted from blood. The sample's subset: CD45RA+ positively selected. The sequence was collected from a man aged 18 to 30 in good health. V usage is TRBV10-3 and J usage is TRBJ2-3; D unresolved. CDR3 DNA: TGTGCCATCAGGAGCCCTGGGGTGGGAGATACGCAGTATTTT. Translated, it gives CAIRSPGVGDTQYF.